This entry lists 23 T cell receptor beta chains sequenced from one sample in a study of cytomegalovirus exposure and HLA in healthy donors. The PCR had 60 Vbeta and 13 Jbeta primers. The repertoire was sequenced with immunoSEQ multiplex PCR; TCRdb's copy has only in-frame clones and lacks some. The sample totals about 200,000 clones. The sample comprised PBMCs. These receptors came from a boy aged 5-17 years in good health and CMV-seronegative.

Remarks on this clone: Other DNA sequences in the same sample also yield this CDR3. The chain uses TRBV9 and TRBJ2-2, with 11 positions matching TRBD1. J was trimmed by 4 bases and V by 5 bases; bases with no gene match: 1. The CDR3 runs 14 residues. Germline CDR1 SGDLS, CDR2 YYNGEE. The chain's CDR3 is CASRGTGGTGELFF. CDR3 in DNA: TGTGCCAGCAGAGGGACAGGGGGCACCGGGGAGCTGTTTTTT.

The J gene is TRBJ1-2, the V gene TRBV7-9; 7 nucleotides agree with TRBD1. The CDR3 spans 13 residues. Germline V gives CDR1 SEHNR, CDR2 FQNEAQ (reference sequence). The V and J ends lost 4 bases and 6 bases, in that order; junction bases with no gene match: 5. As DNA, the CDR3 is TGTGCCAGCAGCTCGCAAGGGGGCCATGGCTACACCTTC. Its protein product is CASSSQGGHGYTF.

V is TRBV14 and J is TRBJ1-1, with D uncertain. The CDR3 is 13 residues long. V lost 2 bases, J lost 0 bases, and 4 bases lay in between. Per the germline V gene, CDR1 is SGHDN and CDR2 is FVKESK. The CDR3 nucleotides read TGTGCCAGCAGCCAAATCGTGAACACTGAAGCTTTCTTT. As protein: CASSQIVNTEAFF.

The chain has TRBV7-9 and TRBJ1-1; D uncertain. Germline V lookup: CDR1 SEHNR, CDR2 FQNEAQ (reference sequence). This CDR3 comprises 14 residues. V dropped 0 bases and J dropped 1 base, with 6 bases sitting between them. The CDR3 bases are TGTGCCAGCAGCTTAGCGTTACAGAACACTGAAGCTTTCTTT. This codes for CASSLALQNTEAFF.

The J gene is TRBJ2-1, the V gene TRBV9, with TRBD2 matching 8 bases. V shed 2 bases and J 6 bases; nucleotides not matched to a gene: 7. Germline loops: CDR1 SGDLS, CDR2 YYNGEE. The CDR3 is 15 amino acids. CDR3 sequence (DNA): TGTGCCAGCAGCGTCTTGGGAGCGGGGGCCAATGAGCAGTTCTTC. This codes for CASSVLGAGANEQFF.

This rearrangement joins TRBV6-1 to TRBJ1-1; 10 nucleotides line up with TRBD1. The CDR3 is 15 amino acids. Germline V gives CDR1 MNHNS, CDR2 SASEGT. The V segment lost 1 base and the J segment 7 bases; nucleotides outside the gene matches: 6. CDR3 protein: CASSEGGQGGLEAFF. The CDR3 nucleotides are TGTGCCAGCAGTGAAGGAGGACAGGGGGGGCTTGAAGCTTTCTTT.

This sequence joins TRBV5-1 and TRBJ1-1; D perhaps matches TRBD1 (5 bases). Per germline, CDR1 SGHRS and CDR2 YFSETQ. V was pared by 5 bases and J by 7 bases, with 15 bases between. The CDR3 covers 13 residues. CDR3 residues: CASRPDSPGEAFF. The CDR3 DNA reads TGCGCCAGCAGGCCAGACAGCCCGGGTGAAGCTTTCTTT. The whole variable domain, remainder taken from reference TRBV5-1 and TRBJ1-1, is KAGVTQTPRYLIKTRGQQVTLSCSPISGHRSVSWYQQTPGQGLQFLFEYFSETQRNKGNFPGRFSGRQFSNSRSEMNVSTLELGDSALYLCASRPDSPGEAFFGQGTRLTVV.

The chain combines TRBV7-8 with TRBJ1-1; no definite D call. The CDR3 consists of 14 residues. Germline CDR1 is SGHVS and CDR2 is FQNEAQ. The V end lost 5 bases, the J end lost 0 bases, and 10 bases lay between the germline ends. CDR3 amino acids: CASSPKRVNTEAFF. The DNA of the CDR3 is TGTGCCAGCAGCCCAAAGCGCGTGAACACTGAAGCTTTCTTT.

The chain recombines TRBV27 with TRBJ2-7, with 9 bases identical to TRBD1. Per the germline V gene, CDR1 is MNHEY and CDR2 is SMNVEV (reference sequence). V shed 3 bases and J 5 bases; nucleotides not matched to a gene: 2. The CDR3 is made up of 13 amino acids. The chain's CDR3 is CASSLDRGNEQYF. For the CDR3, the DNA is TGTGCCAGCAGTTTGGACAGGGGCAACGAGCAGTACTTC.

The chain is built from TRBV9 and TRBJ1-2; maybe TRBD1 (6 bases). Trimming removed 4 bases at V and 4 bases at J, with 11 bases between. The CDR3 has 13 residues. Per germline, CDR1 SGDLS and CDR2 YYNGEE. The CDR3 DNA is TGTGCCAGCAGCAGGGACACCACCTATGGCTACACCTTC. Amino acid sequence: CASSRDTTYGYTF.

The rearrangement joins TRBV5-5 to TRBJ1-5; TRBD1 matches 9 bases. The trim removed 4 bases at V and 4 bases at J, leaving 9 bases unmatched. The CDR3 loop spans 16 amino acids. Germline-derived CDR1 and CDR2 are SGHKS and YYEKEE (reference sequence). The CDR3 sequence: CASSPSGQGKNQPQHF. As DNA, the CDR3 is TGTGCCAGCAGCCCTTCGGGACAGGGAAAGAATCAGCCCCAGCATTTT.

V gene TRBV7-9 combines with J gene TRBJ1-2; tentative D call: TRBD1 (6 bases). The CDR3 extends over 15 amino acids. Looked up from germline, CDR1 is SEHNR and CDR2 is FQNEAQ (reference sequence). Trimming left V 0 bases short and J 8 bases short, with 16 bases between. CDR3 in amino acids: CASSLAILQGDGYTF. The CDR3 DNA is TGTGCCAGCAGCTTAGCGATACTACAGGGAGACGGCTACACCTTC.

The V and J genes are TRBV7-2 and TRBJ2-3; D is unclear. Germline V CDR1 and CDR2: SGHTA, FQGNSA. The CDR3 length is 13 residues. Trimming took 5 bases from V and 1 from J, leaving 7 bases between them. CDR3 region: CASSPRRTDTQYF. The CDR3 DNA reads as TGTGCCAGCAGCCCCCGTCGCACAGATACGCAGTATTTT.

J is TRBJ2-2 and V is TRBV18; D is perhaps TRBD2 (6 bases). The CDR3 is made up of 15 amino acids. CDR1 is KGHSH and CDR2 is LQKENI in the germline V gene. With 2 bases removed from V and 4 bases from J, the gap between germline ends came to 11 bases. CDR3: CASSPGGVGTGELFF. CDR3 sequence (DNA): TGTGCCAGCTCACCAGGCGGGGTCGGCACCGGGGAGCTGTTTTTT.

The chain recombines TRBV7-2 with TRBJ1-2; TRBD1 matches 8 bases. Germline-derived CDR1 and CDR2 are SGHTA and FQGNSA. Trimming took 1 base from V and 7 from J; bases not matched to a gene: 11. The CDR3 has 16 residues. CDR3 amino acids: CASSLGLSGGAIGYTF. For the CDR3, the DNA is TGTGCCAGCAGCTTAGGGCTATCAGGGGGCGCGATTGGCTACACCTTC.

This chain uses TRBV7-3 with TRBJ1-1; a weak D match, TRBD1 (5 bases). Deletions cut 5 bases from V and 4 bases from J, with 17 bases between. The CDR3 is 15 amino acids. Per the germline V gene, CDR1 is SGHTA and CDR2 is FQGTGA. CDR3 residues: CASSLQGGGSTEAFF. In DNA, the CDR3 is TGTGCCAGCAGCCTCCAGGGAGGTGGTTCCACTGAAGCTTTCTTT. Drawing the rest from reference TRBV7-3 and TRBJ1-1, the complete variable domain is GAGVSQTPSNKVTEKGKYVELRCDPISGHTALYWYRQSLGQGPEFLIYFQGTGAADDSGLPNDRFFAVRPEGSVSTLKIQRTERGDSAVYLCASSLQGGGSTEAFFGQGTRLTVV.

The CDR3 protein is CASAADRGFYNEQFF. Here the CDR3 DNA reads TGTGCCAGCGCCGCCGACAGGGGGTTTTACAATGAGCAGTTCTTC. The chain has TRBV6-5 and TRBJ2-1; 9 nucleotides match TRBD1. Trimming cost V 8 bases and J 4 bases; bases outside gene matches: 9. In germline, CDR1 is MNHEY, CDR2 SVGAGI. The CDR3 consists of 15 residues.

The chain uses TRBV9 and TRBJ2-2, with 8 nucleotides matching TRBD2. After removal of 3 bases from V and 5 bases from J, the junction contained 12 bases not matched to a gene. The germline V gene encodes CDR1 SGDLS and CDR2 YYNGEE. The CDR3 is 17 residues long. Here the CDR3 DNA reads TGTGCCAGCAGCGAGGGGGGGCTAGCGGGCCGTACCGGGGAGCTGTTTTTT. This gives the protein CASSEGGLAGRTGELFF.

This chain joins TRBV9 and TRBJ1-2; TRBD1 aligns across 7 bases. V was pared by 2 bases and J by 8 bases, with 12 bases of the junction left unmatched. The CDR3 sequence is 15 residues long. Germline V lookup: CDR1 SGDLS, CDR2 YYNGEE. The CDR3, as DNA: TGTGCCAGCAGCGTGTACGGGACAGCCCTGGGGGGCTACACCTTC. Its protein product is CASSVYGTALGGYTF.

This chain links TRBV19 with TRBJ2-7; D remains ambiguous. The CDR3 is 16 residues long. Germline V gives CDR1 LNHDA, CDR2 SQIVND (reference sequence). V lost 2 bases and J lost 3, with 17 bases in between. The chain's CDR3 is CASSISWSKFNYEQYF. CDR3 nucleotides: TGTGCCAGTAGTATAAGTTGGAGCAAATTCAACTACGAGCAGTACTTC.

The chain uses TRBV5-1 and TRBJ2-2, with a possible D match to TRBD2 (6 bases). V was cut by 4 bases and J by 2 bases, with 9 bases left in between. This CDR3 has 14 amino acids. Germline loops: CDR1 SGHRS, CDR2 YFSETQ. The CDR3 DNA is TGCGCCAGCAGCCCGACTAGTAACACCGGGGAGCTGTTTTTT. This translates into CASSPTSNTGELFF.

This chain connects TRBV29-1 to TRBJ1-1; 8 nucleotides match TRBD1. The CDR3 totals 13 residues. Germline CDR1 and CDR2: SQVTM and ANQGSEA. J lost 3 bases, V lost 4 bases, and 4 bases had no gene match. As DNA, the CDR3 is TGCAGCGTTGCAGGGGGCGAGGACACTGAAGCTTTCTTT. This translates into CSVAGGEDTEAFF.

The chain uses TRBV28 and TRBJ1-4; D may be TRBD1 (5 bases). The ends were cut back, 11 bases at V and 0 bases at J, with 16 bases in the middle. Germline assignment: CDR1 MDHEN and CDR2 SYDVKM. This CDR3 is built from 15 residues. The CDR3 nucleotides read TGTGCCTGTGGGGCCAGCGTTGCAACTAATGAAAAACTGTTTTTT. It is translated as CACGASVATNEKLFF.